The 29 T cell receptor beta chains below come from one sample, sequenced in a study of blood T cell repertoires in COVID-19. Repertoires were generated with immunoSEQ multiplex PCR, while TCRdb's copy carries only in-frame clones and drops some. The data contain some 49,000 clones, approximately 87% of them singletons. The sequencing input was peripheral blood. The receptors stem from a human donor in a cohort sampled during active COVID-19.

The V call is TRBV7-2, the J call TRBJ2-1; 9 nucleotides line up with TRBD2. Losses at the gene ends were 1 base for V and 5 bases for J; bases not matched to a gene: 3. The CDR3 loop spans 15 amino acids. Germline CDR1 is SGHTA and CDR2 is FQGNSA. CDR3 residues: CASSLVAGANNEQFF. Written as DNA, the CDR3 is TGTGCCAGCAGCTTAGTAGCGGGGGCAAACAATGAGCAGTTCTTC.

The genes are TRBV12-3 or TRBV12-4 and TRBJ2-1, with D maybe TRBD1 (6 bases). Trimming removed 4 bases from V and 8 bases from J, with 12 bases in between. The CDR3 consists of 13 residues. The CDR3 nucleotides read TGTGCCAGCAGTTCTAACAGGGACGATGAGCAGTTCTTC. Translating it yields CASSSNRDDEQFF.

The chain joins TRBV20-1 to TRBJ1-6; 7 nucleotides line up with TRBD1. This CDR3 has 15 amino acids. V lost 3 bases and J lost 10; bases outside the gene matches: 12. CDR1 is DFQATT, CDR2 SNEGSKA, per germline (reference sequence). CDR3 residues: CSASVNRGGNSPLHF. The CDR3 nucleotides read TGCAGTGCTAGTGTAAACAGGGGTGGGAACTCACCCCTCCACTTT.

The J gene is TRBJ2-7, the V gene TRBV4-3; 7 bases agree with TRBD1. The germline CDR1 and CDR2 sequences are LGHNA and YSLEER. V shed 0 bases and J 7 bases; nucleotides not matched to a gene: 12. The CDR3 is made up of 16 amino acids. CDR3 nucleotides: TGCGCCAGCAGCCAAGACGTTACAGGGGTCATGGGGGAGCAGTACTTC. It translates to CASSQDVTGVMGEQYF.

The chain uses TRBV11-2 and TRBJ2-7, with D uncertain. This CDR3 contains 15 residues. Trimming removed 3 bases from V and 0 bases from J, with 12 bases in between. In germline, CDR1 is SGHAT, CDR2 FQNNGV. CDR3 loop: CASSLGIGYSYEQYF. The CDR3 DNA sequence: TGTGCCAGCAGCTTGGGTATCGGGTACTCCTACGAGCAGTACTTC.

This rearrangement joins TRBV30 to TRBJ2-7; TRBD1 matches at 12 bases. The CDR3 has 15 amino acids. The junction had 8 bases not matched to a gene; V was cut back by 3 bases and J by 5 bases. Germline CDR1 reads GTSNPN; CDR2 reads SVGIG (reference sequence). DNA of the CDR3: TGTGCCTGGAGCCCAGGGACAGGGGGCGTCAACGAGCAGTACTTC. This codes for CAWSPGTGGVNEQYF.

This chain links TRBV5-4 with TRBJ2-7; 9 bases are a match to TRBD1. CDR1 and CDR2 from the germline V gene are SGHNT and YYREEE (reference sequence). CDR3 length equals 16 residues. V lost 0 bases, J lost 4 bases, and 8 bases stayed unmatched. CDR3 amino acids: CASSLEPGQGIYEQYF. The CDR3 DNA reads TGTGCCAGCAGCTTGGAACCGGGACAGGGCATTTACGAGCAGTACTTC.

The rearrangement uses TRBV19 and TRBJ2-5, with 10 bases matching TRBD2. Germline V gene sequence: CDR1 LNHDA, CDR2 SQIVND (reference sequence). The CDR3 is made up of 15 amino acids. The J segment lost 0 bases and the V segment lost 3 bases, leaving 1 base of the junction unmatched. CDR3 protein: CASSISGGYQETQYF. The CDR3 DNA follows: TGTGCCAGTAGTATTAGCGGGGGGTACCAAGAGACCCAGTACTTC. Based on the CDR3 plus reference TRBV19 and TRBJ2-5, the full variable domain is DGGITQSPKYLFRKEGQNVTLSCEQNLNHDAMYWYRQDPGQGLRLIYYSQIVNDFQKGDIAEGYSVSREKKESFPLTVTSAQKNPTAFYLCASSISGGYQETQYFGPGTRLLVL.

The chain couples TRBV19 to TRBJ2-5, with TRBD2 identical over 7 bases. V lost 5 bases, J lost 2 bases, and 11 bases stayed unmatched. The CDR3 extends over 16 amino acids. The germline CDR1 and CDR2 sequences are LNHDA and SQIVND (reference sequence). The DNA of the CDR3 is TGTGCCAGTAGTTTCGAGCGGGGAGGCCTACAAGAGACCCAGTACTTC. Protein: CASSFERGGLQETQYF.

The V and J genes are TRBV19 and TRBJ1-2, with D hard to call. V lost 3 bases to trimming and J lost 0 bases, with 8 bases between them. The CDR3 runs to 14 residues. Germline V gives CDR1 LNHDA, CDR2 SQIVND (reference sequence). This chain's CDR3 is CASSMHISNYGYTF. The CDR3 DNA sequence: TGTGCCAGTAGTATGCACATCTCTAACTATGGCTACACCTTC.

V usage is TRBV10-3 and J usage is TRBJ1-5; the D gene is possibly TRBD1 (6 bases). Per germline, CDR1 ENHRY and CDR2 SYGVKD. V dropped 5 bases and J dropped 3 bases, with 14 bases sitting between them. CDR3 size: 15 residues. The chain's CDR3 is CAISKQGTPNQPQHF. The DNA of the CDR3 is TGTGCCATCAGTAAACAGGGCACCCCCAATCAGCCCCAGCATTTT.

The V gene is TRBV7-2, the J gene TRBJ2-2; possibly TRBD2 for D (5 bases). Between the trimmed V and J ends, which lost 2 bases and 7 bases, there was a span of 14 bases. CDR1 SGHTA and CDR2 FQGNSA come from the germline V gene. The length of the CDR3 is 15 residues. The CDR3 DNA is TGTGCCAGCAGCTTATATCCGGGAAGTGGCGGGGAGCTGTTTTTT. Protein: CASSLYPGSGGELFF.

The chain combines TRBV7-2 with TRBJ1-1, with 7 bases lining up with TRBD1. J gave up 5 bases and V 5 bases, and 8 bases lay outside the gene matches. CDR3 length: 14 residues. Germline V gives CDR1 SGHTA, CDR2 FQGNSA. The CDR3 here is CASSTRQGGTEAFF. The CDR3 DNA reads as TGTGCCAGCAGCACCCGACAGGGCGGTACTGAAGCTTTCTTT.

The chain joins TRBV12-3 or TRBV12-4 to TRBJ1-2, with D unclear. The germline V and J ends were trimmed by 2 bases and 4 bases, with 8 bases remaining between them. The CDR3 has 13 amino acids. The CDR3 DNA reads TGTGCCAGCAGTTTACCGGGAACCTATGGCTACACCTTC. Residues: CASSLPGTYGYTF.

This clone was observed a few times. This chain uses TRBV7-3 with TRBJ2-7; weak D call: TRBD1 (5 bases). Trimming shortened V by 5 bases and J by 3 bases, and 17 bases separated the two germline ends. CDR1 and CDR2 (germline): SGHTA, FQGTGA. This CDR3 has 15 amino acids. The CDR3 nucleotides read TGTGCCAGCAGCCTAAGCCGAATCCAGGGCTACGAGCAGTACTTC. Residues: CASSLSRIQGYEQYF.

The chain joins TRBV24-1 to TRBJ1-4; 8 bases line up with TRBD1. This CDR3 is built from 13 residues. Trimming at V came to 1 base and at J to 13 bases, leaving 4 bases not matched to a gene. CDR1 and CDR2 from the germline V gene are KGHDR and SFDVKD. The CDR3 sequence: CATSDFRDRRLFF. The DNA of the CDR3 is TGTGCCACCAGTGATTTCCGGGACAGGCGACTGTTTTTT.

V is TRBV7-9 and J is TRBJ2-7; TRBD2 aligns across 7 bases. The length of the CDR3 is 14 residues. Trimming at V came to 0 bases and at J to 2 bases, leaving 1 base not matched to a gene. The V gene's germline CDR1 is SEHNR and CDR2 FQNEAQ (reference sequence). In nucleotides, the CDR3 is TGTGCCAGCAGCTTAGCGGGGAGGGCCTACGAGCAGTACTTC. It is translated as CASSLAGRAYEQYF.

This chain links TRBV7-8 with TRBJ2-7; D is perhaps TRBD2 (6 bases). V was cut by 5 bases and J by 2 bases, with 16 bases left in between. The CDR3 is 15 residues long. CDR1 and CDR2 (germline): SGHVS, FQNEAQ. The CDR3 region is CASSLSGGGTYEQYF. For the CDR3, the DNA is TGTGCCAGCAGCCTCAGTGGGGGAGGAACCTACGAGCAGTACTTC.

This clone turned up a few times. The chain employs TRBV4-1 and TRBJ2-7, with TRBD2 matching 8 bases. CDR3 length equals 18 residues. The germline gives CDR1 MGHRA, CDR2 YSYEKL. Trimming at V came to 0 bases and at J to 4 bases, leaving 14 bases not matched to a gene. CDR3 sequence (DNA): TGCGCCAGCAGCCAAGATTATACTAGCGGAGCGGGGTCTTACGAGCAGTACTTC. This gives the protein CASSQDYTSGAGSYEQYF.

CDR3: CASSTSGDTQYF. CDR3 nucleotide sequence: TGTGCCAGTAGTACCTCCGGTGATACGCAGTATTTT. The V gene is TRBV19, the J gene TRBJ2-3; the D is unclear. V was shortened by 4 bases and J by 6 bases, with 8 bases between the two germline ends. Germline assignment: CDR1 LNHDA and CDR2 SQIVND (reference sequence). The CDR3 loop spans 12 amino acids.

This chain uses TRBV18 with TRBJ2-7, with TRBD1 matching 9 bases. Germline CDR1 is KGHSH and CDR2 is LQKENI. The CDR3 contains 15 residues. V was clipped by 6 bases and J by 5 bases; unmatched bases: 11. CDR3 protein: CASSGTGQGSHEQYF. CDR3 DNA sequence: TGTGCCAGCTCCGGGACGGGACAGGGTTCCCACGAGCAGTACTTC.

The chain uses TRBV5-1 and TRBJ1-1; 7 positions agree with TRBD1. CDR3 length: 15 amino acids. V lost 4 bases and J lost 1; bases outside the gene matches: 7. Germline CDR1 and CDR2: SGHRS and YFSETQ. DNA of the CDR3: TGCGCCAGCAGCCCGACGGGACAGACGAACACTGAAGCTTTCTTT. This sequence encodes CASSPTGQTNTEAFF.

This clone was detected a few times. The chain is built from TRBV5-5 and TRBJ1-3; TRBD1 might be the D (5 bases). Germline assignment: CDR1 SGHKS and CDR2 YYEKEE (reference sequence). With 0 bases removed from V and 4 bases from J, the gap between germline ends came to 11 bases. This CDR3 is built from 15 residues. CDR3 in amino acids: CASSLAGREGNTIYF. The CDR3 nucleotides are TGTGCCAGCAGCTTGGCCGGCAGGGAAGGAAACACCATATATTTT.

The CDR3 is CASSVRDTLREKLFF. The CDR3 nucleotides read TGTGCCAGCAGCGTCCGGGACACCCTGAGGGAAAAACTGTTTTTT. The chain is built from TRBV9 and TRBJ1-4, with a possible D match to TRBD1 (6 bases). The germline V gene has CDR1 SGDLS and CDR2 YYNGEE. The CDR3 covers 15 residues. Trimming took 2 bases from V and 8 from J, leaving 16 bases between them.

This chain links TRBV19 with TRBJ2-7; 8 bases line up with TRBD1. V dropped 6 bases and J dropped 5; count of bases not matched to a gene: 9. CDR1 is LNHDA, CDR2 SQIVND, per germline (reference sequence). There are 14 residues in the CDR3. CDR3 nucleotide sequence: TGTGCCAGTAGAACCGACAGGGGAGTCAACGAGCAGTACTTC. Protein sequence: CASRTDRGVNEQYF.

V usage is TRBV3-1 (or the pseudogene TRBV3-2) and J usage is TRBJ1-6; 7 bases line up with TRBD1. Germline V CDR1 and CDR2: LGHDT, YNNKEL (reference sequence). CDR3 length equals 16 residues. Germline trimming cut 7 bases from V and 0 bases from J; bases unmatched to any gene: 6. For the CDR3, the DNA is TGTGCCAGCACCCCACAGGGGAGCTCCTATAATTCACCCCTCCACTTT. This gives the protein CASTPQGSSYNSPLHF.

The V gene is TRBV6-5, the J gene TRBJ1-6, with TRBD1 as a possible D gene (6 bases). V was shortened by 4 bases and J by 8 bases, with 9 bases between the two germline ends. Germline V gene data show CDR1 as MNHEY and CDR2 as SVGAGI. CDR3 length equals 13 residues. The CDR3 nucleotides read TGTGCCAGCAGTTGGAACAGGGATTCACCCCTCCACTTT. Its protein product is CASSWNRDSPLHF.

The genes are TRBV19 and TRBJ1-6; no reliable D call. CDR1 and CDR2 (germline): LNHDA, SQIVND (reference sequence). CDR3 length: 16 residues. The V end was cut by 3 bases, the J end by 0 bases, with 9 bases between. Here the CDR3 reads CASSITVSSYNSPLHF. Here the CDR3 DNA reads TGTGCCAGTAGTATTACCGTGAGCTCCTATAATTCACCCCTCCACTTT.

The J gene is TRBJ1-1, the V gene TRBV6-5; D call uncertain. The CDR3 sequence is 13 residues long. Trimming removed 0 bases from V and 9 bases from J, with 11 bases in between. Germline lookup yields CDR1 MNHEY and CDR2 SVGAGI. The CDR3 loop is CASSYSSERQAFF. The CDR3 DNA reads TGTGCCAGCAGTTACTCAAGTGAGAGGCAAGCTTTCTTT.